This T cell receptor beta chain originates from a study of T cells in Graves' hyperthyroidism and ophthalmopathy. Findings and caveats of the study: Progression to ophthalmopathy was predicted a median of about six months early.

In germline, CDR1 is SQVTM, CDR2 ANQGSEA. CDR3 length: 14 residues. Deletions cut 4 bases from V and 3 bases from J, with 16 bases between. The source material, RNA transcripts, was used to amplify TCR beta CDR3 regions. First-round RT-PCR with HTBI primers amplified the TCR CDR3 region. Each CDR3 protein is one row after TCRdb ran MiXCR on the multiplex PCR reads. The sample has roughly 500,000 distinct CDR3 sequences, 46% seen once. Comment on this clonotype: Its antigen is still unknown.

The TCR originated in an adult woman with Graves' disease, either hyperthyroidism or ophthalmopathy (not recorded which). The chain combines TRBV29-1 with TRBJ2-7; D ambiguous. Input material: peripheral blood or thyroid tissue (not recorded which). CDR3 amino acids: CSVVSIGSHYEQYF. Here the CDR3 DNA reads TGCAGCGTTGTTTCAATCGGCAGCCACTACGAGCAGTACTTC.